These 4 T cell receptor beta chains originate from one sample sequenced in a study of beta chain features in type 1 diabetes. Of the isolated RNA, all was reverse transcribed, and so the sequenced material was expressed TCRB transcripts. Data came from immunoSEQ multiplex PCR; TCRdb stores just in-frame clones and leaves some out. The sample lists about 360,000 clones, 10% to 15% occurring once. The material sequenced was naive CD4+ T cells from blood. These receptors all stem from a man younger than 30 in good health.

This clone was seen a handful of times. V is TRBV30 and J is TRBJ2-7; 14 positions agree with TRBD2. V lost 6 bases, J lost 3 bases, and 10 bases stayed unmatched. There are 16 residues in the CDR3. CDR1 and CDR2 (germline): GTSNPN, SVGIG (reference sequence). CDR3 region: CACRGTSGRSGYEQYF. Here the CDR3 DNA reads TGTGCCTGCCGGGGGACTAGCGGGAGATCTGGCTACGAGCAGTACTTC.

This clone occurred a few times. V is TRBV28 and J is TRBJ2-2; D is ambiguous. The V gene's germline CDR1 is MDHEN and CDR2 SYDVKM. The CDR3 has 11 amino acids. V was clipped by 7 bases and J by 8 bases, with 8 bases between them. CDR3 protein: CASTFRGELFF. CDR3 nucleotides: TGTGCCAGCACCTTTCGTGGGGAGCTGTTTTTT.

The V and J genes are TRBV6-5 and TRBJ1-2; D unresolved. The CDR3 length is 13 residues. Deletions cut 5 bases from V and 8 bases from J, with 15 bases between. Germline CDR1 reads MNHEY; CDR2 reads SVGAGI. For the CDR3, the DNA is TGTGCCAGCAGTCCCGGGAGGCGGCGAGGCTACACCTTC. Amino acids: CASSPGRRRGYTF.

V gene TRBV28 combines with J gene TRBJ2-1; 10 positions match TRBD2. V was pared by 5 bases and J by 8 bases, with 9 bases of the junction left unmatched. The CDR3 extends over 15 amino acids. CDR1 MDHEN and CDR2 SYDVKM come from the germline V gene. The DNA of the CDR3 is TGTGCCAGCAGTCATGGGGCTAGCGGGAGCTATGAGCAGTTCTTC. Its translation: CASSHGASGSYEQFF.